The 9 T cell receptor beta chains reported below all come from one sample, sequenced in a study of CD8+CD57+ T cells in acquired aplastic anemia. Researchers used genomic DNA as the template to profile TCR beta VDJ and CDR3. MiXCR was run by TCRdb on the reads, yielding one entry per CDR3 protein. Of 200,000 or so distinct CDR3 sequences in the sample, around 49% were seen once. The patients chosen for sequencing had shown expansion of CD8+CD57+ cells (detected by flow cytometry). Sequencing was carried out using sorted CD4+, CD8+, or CD8+CD57+ T cells (not recorded which) from PBMCs. All receptors come from a human donor with aplastic anemia.

The CDR3 nucleotides read TGTGCCAGCAGTTTTGGGAGGCGGCGGGATCAGCCCCAGCATTTT. Amino acids: CASSFGRRRDQPQHF. The chain joins TRBV28 to TRBJ1-5; D is uncertain. With 3 bases removed from V and 5 bases from J, the gap between germline ends came to 14 bases. Germline V gene data show CDR1 as MDHEN and CDR2 as SYDVKM. The CDR3 is 15 amino acids.

J is TRBJ1-5 and V is TRBV7-2, with 9 bases fitting TRBD1. V trimming: 4 bases; J trimming: 2 bases; junction bases outside the gene matches: 9. CDR1 SGHTA and CDR2 FQGNSA come from the germline V gene. This CDR3 region has 17 residues. The CDR3 region has the DNA TGTGCCAGCAGCTCCCCGACAGGGGGTGTGGGCAATCAGCCCCAGCATTTT. Encoded protein: CASSSPTGGVGNQPQHF. Filled out from reference TRBV7-2 and TRBJ1-5, the complete variable domain reads GAGVSQSPSNKVTEKGKDVELRCDPISGHTALYWYRQSLGQGLEFLIYFQGNSAPDKSGLPSDRFSAERTGGSVSTLTIQRTQQEDSAVYLCASSSPTGGVGNQPQHFGDGTRLSIL.

The sample holds a few counts of this clonotype. V is TRBV29-1 and J is TRBJ1-1, with D maybe TRBD1 (5 bases). This CDR3 has 11 amino acids. Germline V CDR1 and CDR2: SQVTM, ANQGSEA. The DNA of the CDR3 is TGCACAATTACCAGGGTCACTGAAGCTTTCTTT. This sequence encodes CTITRVTEAFF.

This clonotype was seen many times. This sequence joins TRBV20-1 and TRBJ2-5, with D perhaps matching TRBD2 (7 bases). V dropped 1 base and J dropped 9 bases, with 15 bases sitting between them. CDR1 DFQATT and CDR2 SNEGSKA come from the germline V gene (reference sequence). This CDR3 has 13 residues. The CDR3 sequence: CSARVLGGEAQYF. In DNA form, the CDR3 reads TGCAGTGCTAGAGTGCTAGGGGGGGAGGCCCAGTACTTC.

V usage is TRBV24-1 and J usage is TRBJ2-7, with D unclear. CDR1 KGHDR and CDR2 SFDVKD come from the germline V gene. The CDR3 has 12 amino acids. V shed 5 bases and J shed 5 bases, with 9 bases lying between them. The CDR3 loop reads CATSATENEQYF. As DNA, the CDR3 is TGTGCCACCAGTGCTACCGAAAACGAGCAGTACTTC.

The CDR3 DNA follows: TGTGCCAGCAGTGGGGCGGTAGGAGCGGGAGGGGACGAGCAGTACTTC. The encoded protein is CASSGAVGAGGDEQYF. The chain recombines TRBV6-1 with TRBJ2-7; TRBD2 matches at 10 bases. Germline CDR1 and CDR2: MNHNS and SASEGT. Trimming at V came to 4 bases and at J to 5 bases, leaving 11 bases not matched to a gene. The CDR3 is made up of 16 amino acids.

This clonotype came up many times. The chain joins TRBV24-1 to TRBJ2-1; D gene ambiguous. Germline V gene lookup returns CDR1 KGHDR and CDR2 SFDVKD. CDR3 length: 16 amino acids. CDR3 loop: CATGSSPPSSYNEQFF. The DNA of the CDR3 is TGTGCGACCGGGTCCTCGCCCCCCAGCTCCTACAATGAGCAGTTCTTC.

The sample holds many counts of this clonotype. The V call is TRBV20-1, the J call TRBJ1-6; D may be TRBD1 (6 bases). The ends were cut back, 6 bases at V and 6 bases at J, with 12 bases in the middle. The CDR3 spans 13 residues. Germline V CDR1 and CDR2: DFQATT, SNEGSKA (reference sequence). CDR3 amino acids: CSAPTGINSPLHF. In DNA, the CDR3 is TGCAGTGCCCCCACAGGGATTAATTCACCCCTCCACTTT.

The CDR3 protein is CAISVQLSSYEQYF. Written as DNA, the CDR3 is TGTGCCATCAGTGTTCAGTTGAGTTCCTACGAGCAGTACTTC. The gene calls are TRBV10-3 and TRBJ2-7; D not resolved. V was shortened by 4 bases and J by 1 base, with 11 bases between the two germline ends. CDR1 and CDR2 (germline): ENHRY, SYGVKD. The CDR3 has 14 amino acids.